Listed below are T cell receptor beta chains from one sample, sequenced in a study of PD-1 blockade in classical Hodgkin lymphoma. Clones were read by immunoSEQ multiplex PCR, and TCRdb kept only the in-frame ones, dropping some. This table holds about 30,000 clones, approximately 80% found once. The specimen was CD4+ T cells from blood, collected before the fourth cycle of nivolumab. Receptor source: a human donor with classical Hodgkin lymphoma. The CDR3 runs from the conserved cysteine through the conserved F or W. The order of the fields is clone size, D gene, J gene, V gene, CDR3 protein, CDR3 DNA. A D gene is named only where the DNA matches it firmly. Clone size is not always given. Where it is, it says once, few, many or a class for expanded clones.

>-|-|TRBJ2-5|TRBV5-1
CASSTQKYQETQYF
TGCGCCAGCAGCACGCAGAAGTACCAAGAGACCCAGTACTTC
>-|-|TRBJ2-5|TRBV5-5
CASSLRGQETQYF
TGTGCCAGCAGCTTGCGGGGGCAAGAGACCCAGTACTTC
>few|-|TRBJ2-4|TRBV30
CAWTRPLRDIQYF
TGTGCCTGGACCCGACCCCTGAGGGACATTCAGTACTTC
>-|-|TRBJ2-5|TRBV5-1
CASSLTRQGGETQYF
TGCGCCAGCAGCTTGACGCGACAGGGAGGAGAGACCCAGTACTTC
>once|-|TRBJ2-1|TRBV5-1
CASSLVVGGDEQFF
TGCGCCAGCAGCTTGGTGGTGGGGGGTGATGAGCAGTTCTTC
>-|-|TRBJ2-2|TRBV5-1
CASSSGSTGELFF
TGCGCCAGCAGCTCGGGGAGCACCGGGGAGCTGTTTTTT
>-|-|TRBJ1-6|TRBV9
CASSVGERSYNSPLHF
TGTGCCAGCAGCGTGGGGGAACGGTCCTATAATTCACCCCTCCACTTT
>-|-|TRBJ2-7|TRBV6-6
CASRFRTYPDEQYF
TGTGCCAGCAGATTCCGAACCTACCCGGACGAGCAGTACTTC
>-|TRBD1|TRBJ2-3|TRBV10-3
CANGRTGGASDTQYF
TGTGCCAACGGTCGGACAGGGGGCGCATCAGATACGCAGTATTTT
>-|TRBD1|TRBJ2-3|TRBV11-2
CASSYQGQASGNTQYF
TGTGCCAGCAGCTACCAGGGACAGGCCTCAGGGAATACGCAGTATTTT
>-|-|TRBJ2-2|TRBV5-1
CASSLVGSGVNTGELFF
TGCGCCAGCAGCTTGGTGGGTTCAGGGGTGAACACCGGGGAGCTGTTTTTT
>-|-|TRBJ1-3|TRBV5-1
CASTAGSSGNTIYF
TGCGCCAGCACGGCGGGTAGCTCTGGAAACACCATATATTTT
>-|TRBD2|TRBJ2-3|TRBV11-3
CASSTGLAGTDTQYF
TGTGCCAGCAGCACGGGACTAGCGGGCACAGATACGCAGTATTTT
>-|-|TRBJ2-3|TRBV5-4
CASSLGGSGDTQYF
TGTGCCAGCAGCTTGGGCGGAAGCGGGGATACGCAGTATTTT
>-|-|TRBJ2-3|TRBV5-1
CASSLANSADTQYF
TGCGCCAGCAGCTTGGCCAACTCGGCAGATACGCAGTATTTT